Sequencing of this T cell receptor (beta chain) was carried out in a study of OX40 agonist ivuxolimab in advanced cancers. Study-wide points: CD8+ T cells averaged more expanded clones than CD4+. Expanded peripheral T cell antigen specificity was not determined.

Sequencing was performed with immunoSEQ multiplex PCR; in TCRdb, only in-frame clones are kept and a portion is missing. The sample shows about 47,000 clones, approximately 90% of them seen only once. The CDR3 loop spans 13 amino acids. In germline, CDR1 is SGHRS, CDR2 YFSETQ. Trimming stripped 0 bases from V and 5 bases from J, with 8 bases between. Points on this clone: The antigen is not known.

This rearrangement joins TRBV5-1 to TRBJ1-1; D is undetermined. The sequenced sample was CD4+ or CD8+ T cells sorted from blood, obtained in a trial of the OX40 agonist ivuxolimab. The TCR comes from an adult with an advanced solid tumor such as melanoma, head and neck, liver or kidney cancer. CDR3 in amino acids: CASSLEWGTEAFF. CDR3 nucleotide sequence: TGCGCCAGCAGCTTGGAGTGGGGTACTGAAGCTTTCTTT.